This T cell receptor (beta chain) originates from a study of shared clonotypes between healthy human individuals. The V gene's germline CDR1 is MGHDK and CDR2 SYGVNS. The germline V and J ends were trimmed by 4 bases and 6 bases, with 12 bases remaining between them. The CDR3 has 13 amino acids. TCRdb's copy holds only in-frame clones and misses some; the assay was immunoSEQ multiplex PCR. The table lists 2 million to 2.5 million clones, more than 85% of them singletons. This chain uses TRBV25-1 with TRBJ1-2; D unclear. The sample taken for sequencing was naive CD4+ T cells from PBMCs. The subset here: CD45RA+ positively selected. The TCR comes from a young man in good health. Some clones in this sample may be carry-over from other donors' samples. CDR3 DNA sequence: TGTGCCAGCAGTGGAGGAGTTCGCGATGGCTACACCTTC. It codes for CASSGGVRDGYTF.